This T cell receptor beta chain comes out of a study of OX40 agonist ivuxolimab in advanced cancers. About the research overall: The treatment was a fully human IgG2 OX40 agonist, ivuxolimab.

On this clone: What it binds is unknown.

Sequencing was performed with immunoSEQ multiplex PCR; in TCRdb, only in-frame clones are kept and a portion is missing. The repertoire holds approximately 58,000 clones, with over 70% as singletons. Findings and caveats of the study: Among the lowest peripheral clonal expansion occurred in 0.1-3.0 mg/kg partial responders.

This CDR3 contains 14 residues. Germline CDR1 reads SGHDN; CDR2 reads FVKESK. Deletions cut 2 bases from V and 1 base from J, with 7 bases between. The J gene is TRBJ2-3, the V gene TRBV14, with a weak D call TRBD1 (5 bases). Sequencing was performed on CD4+ or CD8+ T cells sorted from blood, taken in a trial of the OX40 agonist ivuxolimab. The TCR comes from an adult with an advanced solid tumor such as melanoma, head and neck, liver or kidney cancer. The DNA for the CDR3 is TGTGCCAGCAGCCAACCACAGGGCACAGATACGCAGTATTTT. Its protein product is CASSQPQGTDTQYF.